One sample yielded the 3 T cell receptor beta chains listed below, sequenced in a study of T cells after posttransplantation cyclophosphamide. Assay used: immunoSEQ multiplex PCR; TCRdb lists only in-frame clones, some missing. The sample holds thousands of clones; 61% are singletons and the top ten take 26%. The sample consisted of memory CD8+ T cells sorted from blood. These receptors came from a woman aged 25 to 45 in good health and a related stem cell transplant donor.

This chain joins TRBV5-4 and TRBJ1-1; D not certain. CDR1 and CDR2 from the germline V gene are SGHNT and YYREEE (reference sequence). Trimming pared 4 bases from V and 6 bases from J, leaving 19 bases between. The length of the CDR3 is 15 residues. CDR3 nucleotide sequence: TGTGCCAGCAGCCGCTCTCGGGGAGTCGGCGCTGAAGCTTTCTTT. Protein product: CASSRSRGVGAEAFF. The variable domain in full, completed from reference TRBV5-4 and TRBJ1-1, reads ETGVTQSPTHLIKTRGQQVTLRCSSQSGHNTVSWYQQALGQGPQFIFQYYREEENGRGNFPPRFSGLQFPNYSSELNVNALELDDSALYLCASSRSRGVGAEAFFGQGTRLTVV.

The V call is TRBV4-3, the J call TRBJ2-5; 11 bases are shared with TRBD2. Germline CDR1 reads LGHNA; CDR2 reads YSLEER. The V gene end was trimmed by 1 base and the J gene end by 4 bases; junction bases not matched to a gene: 8. This CDR3 has 17 amino acids. DNA of the CDR3: TGCGCCAGCAGCCAAGGCCTAGCGGGGGGAATGGGAGAGACCCAGTACTTC. Amino acid sequence: CASSQGLAGGMGETQYF.

The genes are TRBV5-8 and TRBJ2-1; 10 bases line up with TRBD1. The V gene's germline CDR1 is SGHTS and CDR2 YDEGEE. The ends lost 0 bases at V and 2 bases at J; junction bases unmatched: 5. CDR3 length: 17 residues. CDR3 in amino acids: CASSLGTGTGAYNEQFF. CDR3 nucleotide sequence: TGTGCCAGCAGCTTGGGAACCGGGACAGGGGCCTACAATGAGCAGTTCTTC.